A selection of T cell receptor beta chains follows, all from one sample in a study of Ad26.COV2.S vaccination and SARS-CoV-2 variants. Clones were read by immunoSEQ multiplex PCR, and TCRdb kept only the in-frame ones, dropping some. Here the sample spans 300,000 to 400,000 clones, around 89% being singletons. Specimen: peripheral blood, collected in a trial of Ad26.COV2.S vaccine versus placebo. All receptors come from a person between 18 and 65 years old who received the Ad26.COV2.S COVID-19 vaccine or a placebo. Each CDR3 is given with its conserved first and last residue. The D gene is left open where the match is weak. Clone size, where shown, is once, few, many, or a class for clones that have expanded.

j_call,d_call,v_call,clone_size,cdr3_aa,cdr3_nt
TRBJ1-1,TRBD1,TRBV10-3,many,CAINPGGSVGDTEAFF,TGTGCCATCAATCCAGGGGGCTCTGTAGGGGACACTGAAGCTTTCTTT
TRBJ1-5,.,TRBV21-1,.,CASGKGNQPQHF,TGTGCCAGCGGGAAAGGGAATCAGCCCCAGCATTTT
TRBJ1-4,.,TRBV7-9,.,CASSLGQTATNEKLFF,TGTGCCAGCAGCTTGGGACAAACTGCAACTAATGAAAAACTGTTTTTT
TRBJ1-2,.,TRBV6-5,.,CASSYSDRTAGYTF,TGTGCCAGCAGTTACTCCGACCGCACCGCAGGCTACACCTTC
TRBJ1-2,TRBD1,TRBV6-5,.,CASTRGQNYGYTF,TGTGCCAGCACCAGGGGACAGAACTATGGCTACACCTTC
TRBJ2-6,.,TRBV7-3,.,CASSLTGTGANVLTF,TGTGCCAGCAGCTTAACCGGGACTGGGGCCAACGTCCTGACTTTC
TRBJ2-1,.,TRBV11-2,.,CASNRLENEQFF,TGTGCCAGCAACCGCTTGGAAAATGAGCAGTTCTTC
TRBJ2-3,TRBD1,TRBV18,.,CASSPTRGPASTDTQYF,TGTGCCAGCTCACCAACCAGGGGGCCCGCCAGCACAGATACGCAGTATTTT
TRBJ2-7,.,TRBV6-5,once,CASSYSYSSYEQYF,TGTGCCAGCAGTTACTCCTATAGCTCCTACGAGCAGTACTTC
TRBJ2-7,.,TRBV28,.,CASSLEGMIYEQYF,TGTGCCAGCAGTTTAGAGGGAATGATCTACGAGCAGTACTTC
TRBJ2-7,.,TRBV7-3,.,CASSSGPEYEQYF,TGTGCCAGCAGCTCCGGTCCCGAGTACGAGCAGTACTTC
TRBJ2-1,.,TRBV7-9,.,CASSQGSYNEQFF,TGTGCCAGCAGTCAGGGATCCTACAATGAGCAGTTCTTC
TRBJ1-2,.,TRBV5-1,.,CASSTDRYGYGYTF,TGCGCCAGCAGCACCGACAGGTATGGCTATGGCTACACCTTC
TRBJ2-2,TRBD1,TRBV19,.,CASRPKQGAGTGELFF,TGTGCCAGTAGGCCAAAACAGGGGGCAGGCACCGGGGAGCTGTTTTTT
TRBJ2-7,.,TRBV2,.,CASSDWGYRDEQYF,TGTGCCAGCAGTGATTGGGGATATCGCGACGAGCAGTACTTC
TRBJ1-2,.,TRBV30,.,CAWRNLASGGYTF,TGTGCCTGGAGAAACCTGGCCTCTGGAGGCTACACCTTC
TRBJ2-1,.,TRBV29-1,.,CSVGRDNEQFF,TGCAGCGTTGGGAGGGACAATGAGCAGTTCTTC
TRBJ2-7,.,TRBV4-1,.,CASSQAPGFSYEQYF,TGCGCCAGCAGCCAAGCCCCCGGGTTTAGTTACGAGCAGTACTTC
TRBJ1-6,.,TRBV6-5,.,CASSYSAGRNSPLHF,TGTGCCAGCAGTTACTCTGCAGGGCGTAATTCACCCCTCCACTTT
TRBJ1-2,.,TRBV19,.,CASSPRTARANYGYTF,TGTGCCAGTAGTCCCCGGACAGCTAGAGCTAACTATGGCTACACCTTC
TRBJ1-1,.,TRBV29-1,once,CSGGPLTEAFF,TGCAGCGGGGGTCCTCTAACTGAAGCTTTCTTT
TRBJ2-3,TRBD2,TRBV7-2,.,CASSLTSGVDTQYF,TGTGCCAGCAGCTTAACTAGCGGGGTTGATACGCAGTATTTT
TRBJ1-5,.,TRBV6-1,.,CASSESRGWSNQPQHF,TGTGCCAGCAGTGAAAGCAGGGGTTGGAGCAATCAGCCCCAGCATTTT
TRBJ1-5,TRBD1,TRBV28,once,CASSLTGSNQPQHF,TGTGCCAGCAGTTTGACAGGGTCCAATCAGCCCCAGCATTTT
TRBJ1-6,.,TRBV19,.,CASSISDSPLHF,TGTGCCAGTAGTATCTCTGATTCACCCCTCCACTTT
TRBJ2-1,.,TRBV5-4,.,CASSFSGRSEFF,TGTGCCAGCAGCTTTTCAGGGCGTTCTGAGTTCTTC
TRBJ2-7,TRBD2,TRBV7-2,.,CASSWTSGEQYF,TGTGCCAGCAGTTGGACTAGCGGCGAGCAGTACTTC
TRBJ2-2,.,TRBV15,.,CATSRDRARGELFF,TGTGCCACCAGCAGAGACAGGGCCCGGGGGGAGCTGTTTTTT
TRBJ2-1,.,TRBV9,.,CASSVGPNNEQFF,TGTGCCAGCAGCGTAGGGCCCAACAATGAGCAGTTCTTC
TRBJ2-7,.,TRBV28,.,CASSPARYVLYEQYF,TGTGCCAGCAGCCCAGCTCGATATGTACTCTACGAGCAGTACTTC
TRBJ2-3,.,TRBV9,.,CASSARLGSTDTQYF,TGTGCCAGCAGCGCCCGACTTGGTAGCACAGATACGCAGTATTTT
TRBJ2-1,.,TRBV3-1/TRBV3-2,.,CASSRVDNEQFF,TGTGCCAGCAGCCGAGTAGACAATGAGCAGTTCTTC
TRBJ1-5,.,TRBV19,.,CASSIGGEGNQPQHF,TGTGCCAGTAGTATTGGGGGAGAGGGCAATCAGCCCCAGCATTTT
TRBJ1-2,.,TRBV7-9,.,CASSLTAIRNYGYTF,TGTGCCAGCAGCCTAACAGCGATACGGAACTATGGCTACACCTTC
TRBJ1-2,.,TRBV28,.,CASSSTIRDGYTF,TGTGCCAGCAGTTCGACGATCAGGGATGGCTACACCTTC
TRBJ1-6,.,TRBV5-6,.,CASSLEGRVRSPLHF,TGTGCCAGCAGCTTGGAGGGCCGCGTGAGGTCACCCCTCCACTTT
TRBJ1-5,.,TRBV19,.,CASSTSGVQPQHF,TGTGCCAGTAGTACATCAGGGGTTCAGCCCCAGCATTTT
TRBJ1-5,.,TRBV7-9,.,CASSLGPRGSSNQPQHF,TGTGCCAGCAGCTTAGGACCCCGGGGTTCGAGCAATCAGCCCCAGCATTTT
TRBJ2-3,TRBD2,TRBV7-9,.,CASSSTETSGGPDTQYF,TGTGCCAGCAGCTCGACCGAGACTAGCGGGGGGCCGGATACGCAGTATTTT
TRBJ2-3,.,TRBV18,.,CASSSQTDTDTQYF,TGTGCCAGCTCATCACAGACAGATACAGATACGCAGTATTTT
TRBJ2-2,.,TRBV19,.,CASSIDAGPTGELFF,TGTGCCAGTAGTATAGACGCAGGCCCAACCGGGGAGCTGTTTTTT
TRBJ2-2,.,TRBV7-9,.,CASSLVIGELFF,TGTGCCAGCAGCTTAGTAATTGGGGAGCTGTTTTTT
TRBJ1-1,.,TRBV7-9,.,CASSLGFARQNTEAFF,TGTGCCAGCAGCTTAGGCTTTGCCAGGCAGAACACTGAAGCTTTCTTT
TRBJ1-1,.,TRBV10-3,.,CAISESGTRDNTEAFF,TGTGCCATCAGTGAGAGCGGGACAAGGGATAACACTGAAGCTTTCTTT
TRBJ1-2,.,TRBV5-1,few,CASSPATNYGYTF,TGCGCCAGCAGTCCAGCTACTAACTATGGCTACACCTTC
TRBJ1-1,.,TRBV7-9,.,CASSSGQLNTEAFF,TGTGCCAGCAGCTCCGGACAGTTGAACACTGAAGCTTTCTTT